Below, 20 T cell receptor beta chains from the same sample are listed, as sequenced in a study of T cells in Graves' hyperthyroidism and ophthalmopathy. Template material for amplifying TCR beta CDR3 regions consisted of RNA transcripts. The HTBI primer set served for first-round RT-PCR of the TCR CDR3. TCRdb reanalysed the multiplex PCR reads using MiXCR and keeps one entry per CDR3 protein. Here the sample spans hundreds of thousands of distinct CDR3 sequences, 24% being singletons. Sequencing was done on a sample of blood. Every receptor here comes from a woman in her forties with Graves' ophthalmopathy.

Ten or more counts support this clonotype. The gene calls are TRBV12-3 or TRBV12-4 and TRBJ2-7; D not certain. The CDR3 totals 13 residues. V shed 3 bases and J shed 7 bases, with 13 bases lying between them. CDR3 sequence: CASSFYGIPEQYF. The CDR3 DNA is TGTGCCAGCAGTTTTTATGGTATTCCTGAGCAGTACTTC.

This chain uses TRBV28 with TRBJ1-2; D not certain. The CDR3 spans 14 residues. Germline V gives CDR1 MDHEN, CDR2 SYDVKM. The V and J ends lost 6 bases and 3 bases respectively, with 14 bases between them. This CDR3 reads CASRQTQTDYGYTF. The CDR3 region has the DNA TGTGCCAGCAGGCAGACTCAAACGGACTATGGCTACACCTTC.

CDR3 nucleotides: TGTGCCAGCAGAAAACAGGGGCCGGCTGGCTACACCTTC. It translates to CASRKQGPAGYTF. The chain has TRBV12-3 or TRBV12-4 and TRBJ1-2; TRBD1 aligns across 7 bases. J gave up 7 bases and V 6 bases, and 8 bases lay outside the gene matches. The length of the CDR3 is 13 residues.

The CDR3, as DNA: TGTGCCAGCAGTGAAAATCGCGGTTCTCAAGAGACCCAGTACTTC. It codes for CASSENRGSQETQYF. The rearrangement joins TRBV6-1 to TRBJ2-5; no reliable D call. The CDR3 length is 15 residues. CDR1 and CDR2 from the germline V gene are MNHNS and SASEGT. V was shortened by 2 bases and J by 2 bases, with 12 bases between the two germline ends.

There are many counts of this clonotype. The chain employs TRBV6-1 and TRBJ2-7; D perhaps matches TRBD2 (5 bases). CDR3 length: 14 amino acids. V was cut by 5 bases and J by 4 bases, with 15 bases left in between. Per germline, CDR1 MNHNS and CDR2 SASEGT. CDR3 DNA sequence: TGTGCCAGCAGTCCCGGGATGGGGAGTTACGAGCAGTACTTC. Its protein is CASSPGMGSYEQYF.

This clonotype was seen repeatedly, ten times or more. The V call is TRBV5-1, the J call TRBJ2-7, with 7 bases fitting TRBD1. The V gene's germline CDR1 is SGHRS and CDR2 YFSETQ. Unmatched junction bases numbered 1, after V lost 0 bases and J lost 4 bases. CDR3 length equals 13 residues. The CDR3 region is CASSLEQGYEQYF. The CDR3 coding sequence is TGCGCCAGCAGCTTGGAACAGGGGTACGAGCAGTACTTC.

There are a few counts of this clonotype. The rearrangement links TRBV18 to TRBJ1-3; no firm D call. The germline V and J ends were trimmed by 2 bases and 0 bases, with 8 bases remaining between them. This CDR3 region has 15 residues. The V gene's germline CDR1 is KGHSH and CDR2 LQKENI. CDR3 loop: CASSPVSNSGNTIYF. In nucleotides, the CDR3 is TGTGCCAGCTCACCAGTTAGTAACTCTGGAAACACCATATATTTT.

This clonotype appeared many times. The CDR3 protein is CASSGRDRGLMGNQPQHF. DNA for the CDR3: TGTGCCAGCAGTGGCCGGGACAGGGGGCTGATGGGCAATCAGCCCCAGCATTTT. The chain employs TRBV2 and TRBJ1-5, with 12 bases identical to TRBD1. In germline, CDR1 is SNHLY, CDR2 FYNNEI. CDR3 length: 18 residues. Trimming removed 4 bases from V and 2 bases from J; junction bases left unmatched: 9.

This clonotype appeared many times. CDR3 loop: CASSPNRGRPTEAFF. CDR3 DNA sequence: TGTGCCAGCAGCCCCAACAGGGGCCGGCCCACTGAAGCTTTCTTT. The chain carries TRBV12-3 or TRBV12-4 and TRBJ1-1; 7 bases fit TRBD1. The CDR3 consists of 15 residues. The trim removed 6 bases at V and 4 bases at J, leaving 11 bases unmatched.

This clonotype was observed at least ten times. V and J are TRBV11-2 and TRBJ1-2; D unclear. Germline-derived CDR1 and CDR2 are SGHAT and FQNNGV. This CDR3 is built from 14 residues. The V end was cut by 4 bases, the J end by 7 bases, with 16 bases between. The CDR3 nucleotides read TGTGCCAGCAGCTCCTTAACTGGGTCCCTTGGCTACACCTTC. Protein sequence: CASSSLTGSLGYTF.

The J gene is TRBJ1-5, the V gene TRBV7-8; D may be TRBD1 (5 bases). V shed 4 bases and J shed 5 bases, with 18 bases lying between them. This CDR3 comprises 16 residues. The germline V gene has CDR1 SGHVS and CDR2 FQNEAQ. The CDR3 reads CASSSSPGRVDQPQHF. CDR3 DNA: TGTGCCAGCAGCTCTAGCCCCGGCAGGGTGGATCAGCCCCAGCATTTT.

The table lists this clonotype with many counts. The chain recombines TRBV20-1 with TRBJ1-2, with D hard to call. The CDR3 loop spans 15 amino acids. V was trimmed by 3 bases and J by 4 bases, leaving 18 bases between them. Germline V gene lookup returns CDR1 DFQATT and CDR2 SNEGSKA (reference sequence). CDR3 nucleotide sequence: TGCAGTGCTAGTCCCCCGTCGTTCGGCCCCTATGGCTACACCTTC. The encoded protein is CSASPPSFGPYGYTF.

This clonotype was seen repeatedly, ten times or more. For the CDR3, the DNA is TGTGCCAGCACCCCCGGGGGGCTTTCGGACACTGAAGCTTTCTTT. Its protein is CASTPGGLSDTEAFF. The chain recombines TRBV9 with TRBJ1-1, with D possibly matching TRBD1 (6 bases). Per germline, CDR1 SGDLS and CDR2 YYNGEE. The CDR3 spans 15 residues. Trimming removed 6 bases from V and 3 bases from J, with 18 bases in between.

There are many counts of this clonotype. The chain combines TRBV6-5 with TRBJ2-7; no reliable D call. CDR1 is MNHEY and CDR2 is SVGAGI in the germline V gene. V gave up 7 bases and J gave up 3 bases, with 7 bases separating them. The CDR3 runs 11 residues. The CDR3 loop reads CASTGLYEQYF. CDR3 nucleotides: TGTGCCAGCACCGGGCTCTACGAGCAGTACTTC.

The CDR3 is CASARSSYEQYF. CDR3 DNA sequence: TGTGCCAGCGCCAGATCCTCCTACGAGCAGTACTTC. This chain joins TRBV6-1 and TRBJ2-7; no firm D call. CDR1 is MNHNS, CDR2 SASEGT, per germline. This CDR3 has 12 residues. V was cut by 8 bases and J by 0 bases, with 8 bases left in between.

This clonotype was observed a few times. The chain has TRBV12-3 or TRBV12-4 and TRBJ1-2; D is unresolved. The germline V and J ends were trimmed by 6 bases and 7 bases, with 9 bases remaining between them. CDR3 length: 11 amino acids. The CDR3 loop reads CASRGIGGYTF. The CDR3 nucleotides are TGTGCCAGCAGAGGGATAGGTGGCTACACCTTC.

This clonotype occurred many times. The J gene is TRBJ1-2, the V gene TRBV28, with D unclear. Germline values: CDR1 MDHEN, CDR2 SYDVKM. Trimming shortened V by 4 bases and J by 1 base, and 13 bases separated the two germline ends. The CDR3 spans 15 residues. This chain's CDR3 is CASSSRGRDNYGYTF. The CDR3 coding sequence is TGTGCCAGCAGTTCGCGAGGGCGGGATAACTATGGCTACACCTTC.

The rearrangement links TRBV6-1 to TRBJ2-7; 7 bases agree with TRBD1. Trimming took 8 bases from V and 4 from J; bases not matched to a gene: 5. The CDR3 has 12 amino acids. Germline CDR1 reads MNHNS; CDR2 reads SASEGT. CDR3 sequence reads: CASQRDRYEQYF. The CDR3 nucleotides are TGTGCCAGCCAAAGGGACAGATACGAGCAGTACTTC.

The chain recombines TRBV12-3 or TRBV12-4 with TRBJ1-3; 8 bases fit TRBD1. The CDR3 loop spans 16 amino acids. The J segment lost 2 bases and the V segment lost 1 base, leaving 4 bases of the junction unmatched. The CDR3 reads CASSLEGTGPGNTIYF. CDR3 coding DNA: TGTGCCAGCAGTTTAGAAGGGACAGGACCTGGAAACACCATATATTTT.

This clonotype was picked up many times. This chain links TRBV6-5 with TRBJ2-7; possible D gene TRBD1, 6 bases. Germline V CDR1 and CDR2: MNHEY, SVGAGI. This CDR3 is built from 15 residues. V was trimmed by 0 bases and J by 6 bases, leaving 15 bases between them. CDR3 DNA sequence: TGTGCCAGCAGTTACTCTGACAGGTCAGCGCGCGAGCAGTACTTC. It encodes CASSYSDRSAREQYF.